The clone carrying this TCR beta chain occurred a few times. The antigen remains unidentified. The same CDR3 arises from other DNA sequences in this sample as well. The donors were part of the roughly 110-subject validation cohort, which stood apart from the roughly 670-subject first cohort. Clones were sequenced by immunoSEQ multiplex PCR, and TCRdb holds only the in-frame ones, with some missing. This sample has under 250,000 clones, with more than 75% found just once. V lost 6 bases and J 3 bases, leaving 11 bases between the germline ends. Germline CDR1 and CDR2: MNHNS and SASEGT. This CDR3 has 13 amino acids. This sample is drawn from a study of cytomegalovirus exposure and HLA in healthy donors. Study-level background: The 120 or so validation repertoires were produced on the same platform as the roughly 720 repertoires of the first cohort. This was reported in a later analysis.

The study's findings and limits: A few CMV-associated chains proved CMV antigen-specific in vitro. The listing of roughly 160 TCR beta chains classed them as cytomegalovirus-associated.

The gene calls are TRBV6-1 and TRBJ1-2; unclear D gene. This clonotype originated in a young woman in good health and CMV-seropositive. Sequences were obtained from PBMCs. CDR3 in amino acids: CASSVAGYYGYTF. The CDR3 coding sequence is TGTGCCAGCAGCGTGGCGGGATACTATGGCTACACCTTC.